Below, 31 T cell receptor beta chains from the same sample are listed, as sequenced in a study of blood T cell repertoires in COVID-19. Clones were read by immunoSEQ multiplex PCR, and TCRdb kept only the in-frame ones, dropping some. The table has around 68,000 clones, 65% to 85% seen once. Input material: peripheral blood. All receptors come from a woman in her forties or fifties with acute or convalescent COVID-19.

V usage is TRBV12-3 or TRBV12-4 and J usage is TRBJ2-1; D perhaps matches TRBD2 (6 bases). Between the trimmed V and J ends, which lost 6 bases and 12 bases, there was a span of 12 bases. This CDR3 has 11 residues. CDR3 residues: CASSLSGVQFF. CDR3 DNA sequence: TGTGCCAGCAGCCTCTCGGGGGTGCAGTTCTTC.

The V call is TRBV6-5, the J call TRBJ2-1, with 8 bases identical to TRBD2. Germline V gives CDR1 MNHEY, CDR2 SVGAGI. CDR3 length equals 13 residues. V gave up 7 bases and J gave up 7 bases; unmatched junction bases: 6. CDR3 nucleotide sequence: TGTGCCAGCAATCTAGCGGGTACGAATGAGCAGTTCTTC. This gives the protein CASNLAGTNEQFF.

The gene calls are TRBV6-5 and TRBJ1-1; D not certain. The CDR3 loop spans 14 amino acids. From germline, CDR1 is MNHEY and CDR2 SVGAGI. Trimming left V 5 bases short and J 4 bases short, with 14 bases between. DNA of the CDR3: TGTGCCAGCAGTACGACAAGGTCGAGCACTGAAGCTTTCTTT. Amino acid sequence: CASSTTRSSTEAFF.

This clone was recorded a few times. The genes are TRBV19 and TRBJ2-3, with TRBD2 matching over 7 bases. Looked up from germline, CDR1 is LNHDA and CDR2 is SQIVND (reference sequence). The CDR3 is made up of 14 amino acids. Trimming cost V 5 bases and J 6 bases; bases outside gene matches: 8. The CDR3 nucleotides are TGTGCCAGTAGTTTCGGTGGGAGGGCTGATACGCAGTATTTT. Its protein is CASSFGGRADTQYF.

The rearrangement joins TRBV6-6 to TRBJ2-5; 8 bases are a match to TRBD1. Germline V CDR1 and CDR2: MNHNY, SVGAGI (reference sequence). The CDR3 is 14 amino acids. V was pared by 6 bases and J by 3 bases, with 6 bases of the junction left unmatched. CDR3 sequence reads: CASRRQGAEETQYF. CDR3 nucleotide sequence: TGTGCCAGCAGGCGTCAGGGGGCCGAAGAGACCCAGTACTTC.

This sequence joins TRBV19 and TRBJ2-7; TRBD1 matches at 7 bases. The CDR3 sequence is 13 residues long. Germline CDR1 and CDR2: LNHDA and SQIVND (reference sequence). The trim removed 6 bases at V and 3 bases at J, leaving 5 bases unmatched. The CDR3, as DNA: TGTGCCAGTAGGAAGACAGGGTTCTACGAGCAGTACTTC. Protein product: CASRKTGFYEQYF. The full variable domain, its missing parts supplied by reference TRBV19 and TRBJ2-7, is DGGITQSPKYLFRKEGQNVTLSCEQNLNHDAMYWYRQDPGQGLRLIYYSQIVNDFQKGDIAEGYSVSREKKESFPLTVTSAQKNPTAFYLCASRKTGFYEQYFGPGTRLTVT.

Many counts were recorded for this clone. The chain has TRBV15 and TRBJ2-7, with a tentative D call TRBD2 (5 bases). The CDR3 runs to 12 residues. CDR1 is LNHNV and CDR2 is YYDKDF in the germline V gene (reference sequence). Trimming left V 5 bases short and J 3 bases short, with 8 bases between. CDR3 DNA: TGTGCCACCAGCCTTGCGGGCTACGAGCAGTACTTC. The encoded protein is CATSLAGYEQYF. Full variable domain (outside the CDR3, taken from reference TRBV15 and TRBJ2-7): DAMVIQNPRYQVTQFGKPVTLSCSQTLNHNVMYWYQQKSSQAPKLLFHYYDKDFNNEADTPDNFQSRRPNTSFCFLDIRSPGLGDTAMYLCATSLAGYEQYFGPGTRLTVT.

The genes are TRBV5-6 and TRBJ2-5, with D possibly TRBD1 on 5 matching bases. The V gene's germline CDR1 is SGHDT and CDR2 YYEEEE. CDR3 length: 13 amino acids. V was cut by 1 base and J by 4 bases, with 8 bases left in between. This chain's CDR3 is CASSLRGAETQYF. DNA of the CDR3: TGTGCCAGCAGCTTGAGGGGCGCAGAGACCCAGTACTTC.

V usage is TRBV7-9 and J usage is TRBJ2-7; TRBD2 might be the D (6 bases). The V gene's germline CDR1 is SEHNR and CDR2 FQNEAQ (reference sequence). V was clipped by 5 bases and J by 2 bases, with 13 bases between them. The CDR3 sequence is 14 residues long. The CDR3 is CASSPDGGTYEQYF. For the CDR3, the DNA is TGTGCCAGCAGCCCCGACGGGGGAACCTACGAGCAGTACTTC.

The CDR3 protein is CASRVFGWLADTQYF. CDR3 sequence (DNA): TGTGCCAGTAGAGTTTTTGGTTGGCTTGCAGATACGCAGTATTTT. This chain joins TRBV19 and TRBJ2-3; D gene ambiguous. CDR1 LNHDA and CDR2 SQIVND come from the germline V gene (reference sequence). This CDR3 is 15 amino acids long. Trimming pared 6 bases from V and 4 bases from J, leaving 17 bases between.

The chain uses TRBV21-1 and TRBJ2-7; TRBD2, the table's D call, was not compared with the DNA. TRBV21-1 is recorded as a pseudogene. The CDR3 has 16 amino acids. The CDR3 loop reads CASSKDRGDSKDEQYF. CDR3 nucleotide sequence: TGTGCCAGCAGCAAGGATCGGGGGGATTCTAAGGACGAGCAGTACTTC.

The chain recombines TRBV5-3 with TRBJ2-3; 9 nucleotides agree with TRBD1. TRBV5-3 is noted as an ORF with a role that remains uncertain. With V trimmed by 4 bases and J by 3 bases, 6 bases remained unmatched. This CDR3 has 15 residues. CDR3: CARSAGQGRTDTQYF. CDR3 DNA sequence: TGTGCCAGAAGCGCCGGACAGGGGAGGACAGATACGCAGTATTTT.

At least ten counts were recorded for this clone. The genes are TRBV7-9 and TRBJ1-3, with 7 bases matching TRBD1. Germline CDR1 reads SEHNR; CDR2 reads FQNEAQ (reference sequence). The CDR3 runs 16 residues. V shed 5 bases, J shed 2 bases, and the junction held 9 bases outside the gene matches. The CDR3 loop is CASSASGQLAGNTIYF. The CDR3 DNA is TGTGCCAGCAGCGCCTCGGGACAGCTTGCTGGAAACACCATATATTTT. The full variable domain, with the rest looked up from reference TRBV7-9 and TRBJ1-3, is DTGVSQNPRHKITKRGQNVTFRCDPISEHNRLYWYRQTLGQGPEFLTYFQNEAQLEKSRLLSDRFSAERPKGSFSTLEIQRTEQGDSAMYLCASSASGQLAGNTIYFGEGSWLTVV.

The V call is TRBV4-3, the J call TRBJ2-2; TRBD2 matches 9 bases. The CDR3 runs 19 residues. With V trimmed by 4 bases and J by 3 bases, 15 bases remained unmatched. The V gene's germline CDR1 is LGHNA and CDR2 YSLEER. CDR3 DNA: TGCGCCAGCAGCCTAACTAGGACTAGCGCCAGTTCGGACACCGGGGAGCTGTTTTTT. It specifies CASSLTRTSASSDTGELFF.

This clone was observed at least ten times. The gene calls are TRBV20-1 and TRBJ2-2, with 10 positions matching TRBD2. V was pared by 3 bases and J by 5 bases, with 9 bases of the junction left unmatched. CDR3 length: 16 residues. Germline assignment: CDR1 DFQATT and CDR2 SNEGSKA (reference sequence). CDR3 in DNA: TGCAGTGCTAGTCACGCTAGCGGGGGTTTAACCGGGGAGCTGTTTTTT. This encodes CSASHASGGLTGELFF.

The chain has TRBV7-2 and TRBJ2-5; D is uncertain. V was clipped by 5 bases and J by 1 base, with 14 bases between them. Per the germline V gene, CDR1 is SGHTA and CDR2 is FQGNSA. The CDR3 totals 15 residues. The CDR3 region is CASSIRVRVQETQYF. CDR3 sequence (DNA): TGTGCCAGCAGCATCCGGGTCCGAGTCCAAGAGACCCAGTACTTC. Looking up the rest from reference TRBV7-2 and TRBJ2-5 gives the full variable domain: GAGVSQSPSNKVTEKGKDVELRCDPISGHTALYWYRQSLGQGLEFLIYFQGNSAPDKSGLPSDRFSAERTGGSVSTLTIQRTQQEDSAVYLCASSIRVRVQETQYFGPGTRLLVL.

V gene TRBV5-1 combines with J gene TRBJ1-1; 11 bases fit TRBD1. This CDR3 comprises 17 residues. The V and J ends lost 4 bases and 1 base, in that order; junction bases with no gene match: 9. Per germline, CDR1 SGHRS and CDR2 YFSETQ. As DNA, the CDR3 is TGCGCCAGCAGCGGCCCCGGGACAGGGGGATGGAACACTGAAGCTTTCTTT. Its translation: CASSGPGTGGWNTEAFF.

V gene TRBV14 combines with J gene TRBJ2-7; D gene ambiguous. The CDR3 has 13 residues. Germline CDR1 reads SGHDN; CDR2 reads FVKESK. The V end lost 4 bases, the J end lost 4 bases, and 11 bases lay between the germline ends. The CDR3 reads CASSPKWAYEQYF. CDR3 nucleotide sequence: TGTGCCAGCAGCCCCAAGTGGGCTTACGAGCAGTACTTC.

This clone was seen a handful of times. The chain employs TRBV20-1 and TRBJ1-1; possibly TRBD1 for D (6 bases). In germline, CDR1 is DFQATT, CDR2 SNEGSKA (reference sequence). The CDR3 has 14 amino acids. The V end was cut by 3 bases, the J end by 3 bases, with 14 bases between. This CDR3 reads CSASRGEGDTEAFF. The CDR3 DNA is TGCAGTGCTAGTAGGGGGGAGGGGGACACTGAAGCTTTCTTT.

This clone showed up just once. V gene TRBV7-8 combines with J gene TRBJ1-2; 8 bases match TRBD1. Germline V gene sequence: CDR1 SGHVS, CDR2 FQNEAQ. The V gene end was trimmed by 3 bases and the J gene end by 7 bases; junction bases not matched to a gene: 7. This CDR3 contains 14 residues. The DNA for the CDR3 is TGTGCCAGCAGCTTGGCAGGGGGCTCATCTGGCTACACCTTC. Residues: CASSLAGGSSGYTF.

V gene TRBV9 combines with J gene TRBJ2-1; 12 positions agree with TRBD2. The CDR3 spans 15 residues. Germline CDR1 and CDR2: SGDLS and YYNGEE. The V segment lost 5 bases and the J segment 6 bases; nucleotides outside the gene matches: 6. CDR3 in DNA: TGTGCCAGCAGTCGACCGGGACTAGCGGGCAATGAGCAGTTCTTC. It is translated as CASSRPGLAGNEQFF.

This chain links TRBV30 with TRBJ1-1; no firm D call. CDR3 length: 13 amino acids. V was cut by 0 bases and J by 0 bases, with 5 bases left in between. Germline assignment: CDR1 GTSNPN and CDR2 SVGIG (reference sequence). Here the CDR3 DNA reads TGTGCCTGGAGTGTACTGATGAACACTGAAGCTTTCTTT. Encoded protein: CAWSVLMNTEAFF. The full variable domain, its missing parts supplied by reference TRBV30 and TRBJ1-1, is SQTIHQWPATLVQPVGSPLSLECTVEGTSNPNLYWYRQAAGRGLQLLFYSVGIGQISSEVPQNLSASRPQDRQFILSSKKLLLSDSGFYLCAWSVLMNTEAFFGQGTRLTVV.

V and J are TRBV12-2 and TRBJ1-4; the table's D gene call, TRBD1, was not cross checked with the DNA. TRBV12-2 is a pseudogene locus. The CDR3 sequence is 15 residues long. Here the CDR3 reads CASRLPGQGSEKLFF. As DNA, the CDR3 is TGTGCAAGTCGCTTACCGGGACAGGGTTCGGAAAAACTGTTTTTT.

This clone occurred a few times. V usage is TRBV10-2 and J usage is TRBJ2-2, with TRBD2 identical over 11 bases. Germline V CDR1 and CDR2: WSHSY, SAAADI. The CDR3 runs to 16 residues. The trim removed 4 bases at V and 0 bases at J, leaving 1 base unmatched. The CDR3 region has the DNA TGCGCCAGCAGTGCGGGACTAGCGGCGAACACCGGGGAGCTGTTTTTT. As protein: CASSAGLAANTGELFF.

The chain joins TRBV6-1 to TRBJ1-1; weak D call: TRBD1 (5 bases). The ends were cut back, 2 bases at V and 0 bases at J, with 22 bases in the middle. This CDR3 is built from 19 residues. Looked up from germline, CDR1 is MNHNS and CDR2 is SASEGT. The CDR3 sequence: CASSEFRGGGGFLNTEAFF. The CDR3 coding sequence is TGTGCCAGCAGTGAATTTCGGGGCGGGGGGGGATTTTTGAACACTGAAGCTTTCTTT.

The chain carries TRBV30 and TRBJ1-4, with TRBD1 matching over 8 bases. Germline V gene sequence: CDR1 GTSNPN, CDR2 SVGIG (reference sequence). V shed 2 bases, J shed 8 bases, and the junction held 4 bases outside the gene matches. The CDR3 loop spans 13 amino acids. In nucleotides, the CDR3 is TGTGCCTGGAGTAGTCAGGGGGCAGAAAAACTGTTTTTT. Translated: CAWSSQGAEKLFF. The full variable domain, completed using reference TRBV30 and TRBJ1-4, is SQTIHQWPATLVQPVGSPLSLECTVEGTSNPNLYWYRQAAGRGLQLLFYSVGIGQISSEVPQNLSASRPQDRQFILSSKKLLLSDSGFYLCAWSSQGAEKLFFGSGTQLSVL.

The table lists this clone with a count of one. V usage is TRBV30 and J usage is TRBJ1-2, with D possibly being TRBD1 (5 bases). Germline assignment: CDR1 GTSNPN and CDR2 SVGIG (reference sequence). This CDR3 has 10 amino acids. The V gene lost 3 bases and the J gene lost 8 bases, with 7 bases spanning the gap. In nucleotides, the CDR3 is TGTGCCTGGAGCGGACAAGGCTACACCTTC. Amino acids: CAWSGQGYTF. Combining the CDR3 with reference TRBV30 and TRBJ1-2 gives the whole variable domain SQTIHQWPATLVQPVGSPLSLECTVEGTSNPNLYWYRQAAGRGLQLLFYSVGIGQISSEVPQNLSASRPQDRQFILSSKKLLLSDSGFYLCAWSGQGYTFGSGTRLTVV.

The chain recombines TRBV13 with TRBJ2-1, with 8 bases aligning to TRBD1. After removal of 5 bases from V and 9 bases from J, the junction contained 6 bases not matched to a gene. Germline V gene lookup returns CDR1 PRHDT and CDR2 FYEKMQ (reference sequence). The CDR3 has 13 amino acids. In DNA form, the CDR3 reads TGTGCCAGCAGCACCACCGGACAGGGTGAGCAGTTCTTC. It encodes CASSTTGQGEQFF.

CDR3 protein: CASSQERGRNQPQHF. CDR3 coding DNA: TGCGCCAGCAGCCAAGAAAGGGGGCGAAATCAGCCCCAGCATTTT. The gene calls are TRBV4-3 and TRBJ1-5; TRBD1 agrees at 7 bases. The V and J ends lost 0 bases and 4 bases, in that order; junction bases with no gene match: 3. The CDR3 loop spans 15 amino acids. Germline CDR1 LGHNA, CDR2 YSLEER.

The chain uses TRBV5-4 and TRBJ2-5; D possibly corresponds to TRBD2 (6 bases). Germline CDR1 reads SGHNT; CDR2 reads YYREEE (reference sequence). V lost 4 bases and J lost 7, with 14 bases in between. This CDR3 is built from 13 residues. The CDR3 DNA sequence: TGTGCCAGCAGCCCTGACTTGGGAGGGACCCAGTACTTC. It codes for CASSPDLGGTQYF.

This chain links TRBV30 with TRBJ2-1, with TRBD2 identical over 7 bases. With 7 bases clipped from V and 5 bases from J, the junction kept 14 bases outside the gene matches. Germline values: CDR1 GTSNPN, CDR2 SVGIG (reference sequence). This CDR3 region has 15 residues. CDR3 loop: CASDMRERSDNEQFF. The CDR3 DNA reads as TGTGCCTCCGATATGCGGGAGAGGTCTGACAATGAGCAGTTCTTC.